The rows below give T cell receptor beta chains drawn from one sample of a study of blood T cell repertoires in COVID-19. Assay: immunoSEQ multiplex PCR; the TCRdb copy retains only in-frame clones and omits some. Seen here are 73,000 or so clones, just over 85% observed once, and the top ten hold about 8.3%. The sample was peripheral blood. The source of these receptors is a man in his thirties or forties with acute or convalescent COVID-19. Each CDR3 is given with its conserved first and last residue. Each record gives: J gene, D gene, clone size, V gene, CDR3 DNA, CDR3 protein. D genes are given only for firm matches. Only some rows state a clone size, as once, few, many or a class for expanded clones.

TRBJ1-6,TRBD1,once,TRBV20-1,TGCAGTGCCACAGGGGATTCACCCCTCCACTTT,CSATGDSPLHF
TRBJ2-1,TRBD2,once,TRBV30,TGTGCCTATAGCGGGCTAAGCTCCTACAATGAGCAGTTCTTC,CAYSGLSSYNEQFF
TRBJ1-1,-,-,TRBV7-3,TGTGCCAGCAGCCTTGAATTCCGGGGAAAAGCTTTCTTT,CASSLEFRGKAFF
TRBJ2-1,TRBD2,-,TRBV4-1,TGCGCCAGCAGCTCTCCCGGGACTAGCGGGAGGAATGAGCAGTTCTTC,CASSSPGTSGRNEQFF
TRBJ1-5,TRBD1,-,TRBV2,TGTGCCAGCAGTCGGACAGGGGGCCGTCAGCCCCAGCATTTT,CASSRTGGRQPQHF
TRBJ1-1,-,-,TRBV19,TGTGCCAGTAGTATGACAGGACTCACTGAAGCTTTCTTT,CASSMTGLTEAFF
TRBJ1-1,TRBD1,-,TRBV27,TGTGCCAGCAGTCAACGGACAGGAAAAGCTTTCTTT,CASSQRTGKAFF
TRBJ1-6,TRBD1,-,TRBV7-9,TGTGCCAGCAGTCAGACAGGGAATTCACCCCTCCACTTT,CASSQTGNSPLHF
TRBJ2-5,TRBD2,-,TRBV4-1,TGCGCCAGCAGCCAAGTTTGGGGGGGAGAGACCCAGTACTTC,CASSQVWGGETQYF
TRBJ2-7,-,once,TRBV24-1,TGTGCCACCAGGCAGGTCTACGAGCAGTACTTC,CATRQVYEQYF
TRBJ1-5,-,few,TRBV11-2,TGTGCCAGCAGCTTAGAGGGAGGCAGAAATCAGCCCCAGCATTTT,CASSLEGGRNQPQHF
TRBJ1-1,-,-,TRBV5-1,TGCGCCAGCAGCTCCCGGCAGGGCGCTACTGAAGCTTTCTTT,CASSSRQGATEAFF
TRBJ1-2,-,-,TRBV29-1,TGCAGCTCCCACCTTTTGGGGCAGGGGTATGGCTACACCTTC,CSSHLLGQGYGYTF
TRBJ2-1,-,-,TRBV5-1,TGCGCCAGCAGCCCTTCGGAGTACAATGAGCAGTTCTTC,CASSPSEYNEQFF
TRBJ2-1,TRBD2,-,TRBV6-5,TGTGCCAGCAACGAACTAGCGGGAAACTACAATGAGCAGTTCTTC,CASNELAGNYNEQFF
TRBJ2-7,-,few,TRBV28,TGTGCCAGCAGACCGATTGACACGAACTACGAGCAGTACTTC,CASRPIDTNYEQYF
TRBJ1-1,-,-,TRBV6-5,TGTGCCAGCAACAGGGTGAACACTGAAGCTTTCTTT,CASNRVNTEAFF
TRBJ1-4,-,-,TRBV7-9,TGTGCCAGCAGCCCAGGGAGGGTGTTGGAAAAACTGTTTTTT,CASSPGRVLEKLFF
TRBJ2-7,-,-,TRBV30,TGTGCCTGGAGTGTATGGGCGACAGCTACCTACGAGCAGTACTTC,CAWSVWATATYEQYF
TRBJ2-2,-,-,TRBV6-4,TGTGCCAGCAGAGTTAGTGGGCTGAACACCGGGGAGCTGTTTTTT,CASRVSGLNTGELFF
TRBJ1-6,TRBD1,-,TRBV3-1/TRBV3-2,TGTGCCAGCAGCCGCAAACAGGGGTTTTGTTCACCCCTCCACTTT,CASSRKQGFCSPLHF
TRBJ2-7,TRBD1,few,TRBV28,TGTGCCAGCACCACAGGGGCACAGCAGTACTTC,CASTTGAQQYF
TRBJ2-7,TRBD2,-,TRBV19,TGTGCCAGTAGTCGAGGAGGGGATTTAGCGGGAGGGACTTACGAGCAGTACTTC,CASSRGGDLAGGTYEQYF
TRBJ2-3,TRBD2,-,TRBV25-1,TGTGCCAGCGCCGGGACTAGCTATGTCACAGATACGCAGTATTTT,CASAGTSYVTDTQYF
TRBJ1-1,-,-,TRBV19,TGTGCCAGTACCGCCGGGGTGGGAAACACTGAAGCTTTCTTT,CASTAGVGNTEAFF
TRBJ1-2,-,-,TRBV18,TGTGCCAGCTCACCACCGCCACGACCAAGACAGCCCTATGGCTACACCTTC,CASSPPPRPRQPYGYTF
TRBJ1-6,-,-,TRBV20-1,TGCAGCGCTAGAGGGGCGTCACCCCTCCACTTT,CSARGASPLHF
TRBJ2-1,-,once,TRBV30,TGTGCCTGGAGTGTAGTTGGAGGAGAGTTCTTC,CAWSVVGGEFF
TRBJ2-7,-,-,TRBV7-9,TGTGCCAGCAGCTTAGAGTCGGGGGGCTTAGTGCAGTACTTC,CASSLESGGLVQYF
TRBJ1-1,-,-,TRBV28,TGTGCCAGCAGTCCGGGTTCTGAAGCTTTCTTT,CASSPGSEAFF
TRBJ2-7,-,-,TRBV15,TGTGCCACCAGCAGTATACAGGGTTCCCACGAGCAGTACTTC,CATSSIQGSHEQYF
TRBJ2-1,TRBD2,-,TRBV13,TGTGCCAGCAGCCCCTCACGGGGGGAAGAAGGCCTTATTTACAATGAGCAGTTCTTC,CASSPSRGEEGLIYNEQFF
TRBJ2-7,-,-,TRBV27,TGTGCCAGCAGTTTAGGTCAGGGTGGACCCGAGCAGTACTTC,CASSLGQGGPEQYF
TRBJ1-6,-,few,TRBV28,TGTGCCAGCGTGAAGCGGGGACATAATTCACCCCTCCACTTT,CASVKRGHNSPLHF
TRBJ2-7,-,few,TRBV20-1,TGCAGTGCTAGTCGCGGGCAGAGCTCCTACGAGCAGTACTTC,CSASRGQSSYEQYF
TRBJ2-3,TRBD2,few,TRBV3-1/TRBV3-2,TGTGCCAGCAGCCACGGGACTAGCGGGAGGGCGCAGTATTTT,CASSHGTSGRAQYF
TRBJ1-5,-,-,TRBV7-9,TGTGCCAGCTCCAAAGGGAGCGGGGCGGGCAATCAGCCCCAGCATTTT,CASSKGSGAGNQPQHF
TRBJ2-1,TRBD2,-,TRBV6-4,TGTGCCAGCAGTGACTCTTTAGGGACTAGCGGCTACAATGAGCAGTTCTTC,CASSDSLGTSGYNEQFF
TRBJ2-3,-,-,TRBV2,TGTGCCAGCAGTCGCCAGGGGCTATACACAGATACGCAGTATTTT,CASSRQGLYTDTQYF
TRBJ2-7,TRBD2,-,TRBV6-5,TGTGCCGTGACTAGCGGTTCCTACGAGCAGTACTTC,CAVTSGSYEQYF
TRBJ1-6,TRBD1,once,TRBV27,TGTGCCAGCCTCCGGACAGGGAGTAATTCACCCCTCCACTTT,CASLRTGSNSPLHF
TRBJ2-7,-,-,TRBV28,TGTGCCAGCAGTTTAAGAATTGCGTCTGACTACGAGCAGTACTTC,CASSLRIASDYEQYF
TRBJ2-7,-,-,TRBV7-3,TGTGCCAGCAGCCTAAACGGGGGTGCTAAGTACTTC,CASSLNGGAKYF
TRBJ2-7,-,few,TRBV4-3,TGCGCCAGCAGCCCAAAGACCGAAGACTCTGCCTACGAGCAGTACTTC,CASSPKTEDSAYEQYF
TRBJ1-2,-,few,TRBV11-2,TGTGCCAGCAGCTTAGTCACAGGGCCCTATGGCTACACCTTC,CASSLVTGPYGYTF
TRBJ2-5,TRBD2,-,TRBV7-9,TGTGCCAGCAGCTTGGGTGGTACTAGCGGATACCAGATGAAAGAGACCCAGTACTTC,CASSLGGTSGYQMKETQYF
TRBJ1-1,TRBD1,-,TRBV2,TGTGCCAGCAGTGAAGGGACAGGGGTACTCATGAACACTGAAGCTTTCTTT,CASSEGTGVLMNTEAFF
TRBJ2-2,-,-,TRBV7-9,TGTGCCAGCGGGGCCTCGAACACCGGGGAGCTGTTTTTT,CASGASNTGELFF
TRBJ2-7,-,once,TRBV4-1,TGCGCCAGCCGTGGGGCGGGATCTCTGGAGCAGTACTTC,CASRGAGSLEQYF
TRBJ1-2,-,-,TRBV11-1,TGTGCCAGCAGCTTAGAACGGGACTATGGCTACACCTTC,CASSLERDYGYTF
TRBJ2-7,TRBD2,-,TRBV4-1,TGCGCCAGCAGCCAAGATTGGCGGGAGCCCTACGAGCAGTACTTC,CASSQDWREPYEQYF
TRBJ1-1,-,-,TRBV7-3,TGTGCCAGCAGCGAAACTGGGCAACCTATGAACACTGAAGCTTTCTTT,CASSETGQPMNTEAFF
TRBJ2-1,-,-,TRBV4-1,TGCGCCAGCAGCCAAGATCTTAGTTCGTCCGCTTACAATGAGCAGTTCTTC,CASSQDLSSSAYNEQFF
TRBJ2-1,TRBD2,-,TRBV30,TGTGCCTGGAGCCTGGGAGGGAGTCCGTTCTTC,CAWSLGGSPFF
TRBJ1-5,TRBD1,-,TRBV29-1,TGCAGCGTTGCGACAGGGGGCCAGCCCCAGCATTTT,CSVATGGQPQHF
TRBJ2-3,-,-,TRBV23-1,TGCGCCAGCAGTCGCCTGGCAGGGTCAAGTATAGATACGCAGTATTTT,CASSRLAGSSIDTQYF
TRBJ1-1,-,-,TRBV7-3,TGTGCCAGCAGCCCTGCTTTCGAGTCTGAAGCTTTCTTT,CASSPAFESEAFF